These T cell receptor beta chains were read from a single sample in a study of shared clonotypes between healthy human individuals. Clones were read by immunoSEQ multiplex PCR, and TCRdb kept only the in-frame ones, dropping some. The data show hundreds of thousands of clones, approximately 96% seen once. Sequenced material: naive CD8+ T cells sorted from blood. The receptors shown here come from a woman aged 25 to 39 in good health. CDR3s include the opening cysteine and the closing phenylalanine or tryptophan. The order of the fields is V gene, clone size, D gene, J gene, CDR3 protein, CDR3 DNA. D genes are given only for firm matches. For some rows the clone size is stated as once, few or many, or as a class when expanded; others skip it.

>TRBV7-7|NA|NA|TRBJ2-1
CASSSPIGYEQFF
TGTGCCAGCAGCTCCCCGATAGGGTATGAGCAGTTCTTC
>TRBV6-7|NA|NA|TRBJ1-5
CASTCQNESNQPQHF
TGTGCCAGCACCTGTCAGAACGAGTCCAATCAGCCCCAGCATTTT
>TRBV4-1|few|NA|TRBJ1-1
CASSLVASVTEAFF
TGCGCCAGCAGCCTAGTAGCATCCGTCACTGAAGCTTTCTTT
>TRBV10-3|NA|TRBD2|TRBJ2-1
CAISESEVAGVDLFF
TGTGCCATCAGTGAGTCTGAAGTAGCGGGAGTGGATCTGTTCTTC
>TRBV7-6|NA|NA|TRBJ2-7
CASSLGAGGYEQYF
TGTGCCAGCAGCTTAGGGGCGGGCGGCTACGAGCAGTACTTC
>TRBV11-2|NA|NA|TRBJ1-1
CASSLSPARRGLRTEAFF
TGTGCCAGCAGCTTATCGCCGGCTCGGCGGGGCCTTAGGACTGAAGCTTTCTTT
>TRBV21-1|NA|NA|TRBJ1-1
CASSKVTGLNTEAFF
TGTGCCAGCAGCAAAGTTACAGGGCTGAACACTGAAGCTTTCTTT
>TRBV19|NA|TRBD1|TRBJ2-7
CASSWGTGTAYEQYF
TGTGCCAGTAGTTGGGGTACCGGGACAGCGTACGAGCAGTACTTC
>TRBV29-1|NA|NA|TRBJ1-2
CSVDDRLNGYTF
TGCAGCGTTGACGACAGGCTAAACGGCTACACCTTC
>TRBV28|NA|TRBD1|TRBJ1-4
CASSPGQGTEKLFF
TGTGCCAGCAGTCCGGGACAGGGGACTGAAAAACTGTTTTTT
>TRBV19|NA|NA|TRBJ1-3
CAIPSGNTIYF
TGTGCCATTCCCTCTGGAAACACCATATATTTT
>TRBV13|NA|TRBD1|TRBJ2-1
CASSQRTGANNEQFF
TGTGCCAGCAGCCAAAGGACAGGGGCTAACAATGAGCAGTTCTTC
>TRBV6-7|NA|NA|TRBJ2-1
CASSSKLNEQFF
TGTGCCAGCAGTTCGAAACTTAATGAGCAGTTCTTC
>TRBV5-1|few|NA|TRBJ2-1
CASSFVGHEQFF
TGCGCCAGCAGCTTCGTAGGACATGAGCAGTTCTTC
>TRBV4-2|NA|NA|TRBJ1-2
CASSQPGFDTSNYGYTF
TGTGCCAGCAGCCAACCCGGATTCGACACCTCTAACTATGGCTACACCTTC
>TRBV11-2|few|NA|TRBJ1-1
CASSLGRPEAFF
TGTGCCAGCAGCTTAGGACGGCCAGAAGCTTTCTTT
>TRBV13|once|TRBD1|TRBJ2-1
CASSLIRDRGRENEQFF
TGTGCCAGCAGCTTAATTAGGGACAGGGGGCGCGAGAATGAGCAGTTCTTC
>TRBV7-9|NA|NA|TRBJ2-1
CASSPTAGWDEQFF
TGTGCCAGCAGCCCCACCGCGGGCTGGGATGAGCAGTTCTTC
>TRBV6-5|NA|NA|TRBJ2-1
CASRGLSYNEQFF
TGTGCCAGCAGGGGACTCTCCTACAATGAGCAGTTCTTC
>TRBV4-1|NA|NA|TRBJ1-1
CASSQVLGMTEAFF
TGCGCCAGCAGCCAAGTCCTAGGTATGACTGAAGCTTTCTTT
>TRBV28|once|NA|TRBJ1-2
CASSPSVGYISYGYTF
TGTGCCAGCAGTCCGTCGGTGGGATATATATCCTATGGCTACACCTTC
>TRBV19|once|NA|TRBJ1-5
CASSIWAGRQQPQHF
TGTGCCAGTAGTATATGGGCAGGTAGACAACAGCCCCAGCATTTT
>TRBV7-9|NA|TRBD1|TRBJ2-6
CASSGQGAAGANVLTF
TGTGCCAGCAGCGGACAGGGGGCTGCTGGGGCCAACGTCCTGACTTTC